This entry features one TCR beta chain sequence. Germline loops: CDR1 MGHDK, CDR2 SYGVNS. Germline trimming cut 6 bases from V and 6 bases from J; bases unmatched to any gene: 11. The length of the CDR3 is 16 residues. The sample is drawn from a study of radiotherapy plus CTLA-4 blockade in lung cancer. Study as a whole: Patients showed objective responses in approximately 17% of cases and disease control in 30% to 40%.

The repertoire was sequenced with immunoSEQ multiplex PCR; TCRdb's copy has only in-frame clones and lacks some. The table has roughly 32,000 clones, 70% seen once. This chain links TRBV25-1 with TRBJ2-2, with 9 positions matching TRBD1. This TCR derives from a human donor with non-small cell lung cancer who had stable disease on radiotherapy plus ipilimumab. The source was peripheral blood, collected from a patient treated with radiotherapy plus ipilimumab. CDR3 nucleotide sequence: TGTGCCAGCAGGGGCAACAGGGGGCGGGAGCCCGGGGAGCTGTTTTTT. Translating gives CASRGNRGREPGELFF.